This TCR beta chain is from a study of OX40 agonist ivuxolimab in advanced cancers. Germline CDR1 MDHEN, CDR2 SYDVKM. With 7 bases clipped from V and 4 bases from J, the junction kept 10 bases outside the gene matches. The CDR3 loop spans 14 amino acids. Study-wide findings and caveats: Averaged across samples, CD8+ T cells carried more expanded clones than CD4+ did. In a subset of nonresponders, normalized T-cell clonal expansion was also low.

Comment on this clone: What it binds is unknown.

Clones were sequenced by immunoSEQ multiplex PCR, and TCRdb holds only the in-frame ones, with some missing. The table has fewer than 30,000 clones, around 86% seen once. The clonotype was recovered from an adult with an advanced solid tumor such as melanoma, head and neck, liver or kidney cancer. The material was CD4+ or CD8+ T cells sorted from blood, obtained in a trial of the OX40 agonist ivuxolimab. The J gene is TRBJ2-7, the V gene TRBV28; TRBD1 matches at 7 bases. CDR3 in amino acids: CASTTTGWVYEQYF. DNA for the CDR3: TGTGCCAGCACCACGACAGGGTGGGTTTACGAGCAGTACTTC.